Each of the 18 T cell receptor beta chains below was sequenced from the same sample in a study of beta chain features in type 1 diabetes. These receptors have no known antigen. TCRB transcripts that were expressed got sequenced, as all of the isolated RNA had been reverse transcribed. Profiled with immunoSEQ multiplex PCR; TCRdb holds only in-frame clones, not every one. The profile covers roughly 300,000 clones, with around 15% appearing a single time and about 0.017% taken by the ten largest. Study-level results: Type 1 diabetes patients showed a moderate but significant shortening of TCRB CDR3s in all four CD4+ subsets.

Sequencing was performed on naive CD4+ T cells from blood. The receptors originated from a man aged 30 to 39 with type 1 diabetes.

This rearrangement joins TRBV4-3 to TRBJ2-7; D is undetermined. The CDR3 totals 13 residues. V lost 0 bases and J lost 9, with 12 bases in between. Germline V lookup: CDR1 LGHNA, CDR2 YSLEER. CDR3 sequence: CASSQEASRGQYF. CDR3 DNA sequence: TGCGCCAGCAGCCAAGAGGCCAGCCGCGGGCAGTACTTC.

This rearrangement joins TRBV5-1 to TRBJ2-1; D is possibly TRBD1 (5 bases). V was cut by 3 bases and J by 0 bases, with 16 bases left in between. Germline assignment: CDR1 SGHRS and CDR2 YFSETQ. The CDR3 loop spans 17 amino acids. The CDR3 nucleotides read TGCGCCAGCAGCTCTAACCTGGGGCAGGGCTCCTACAATGAGCAGTTCTTC. It translates to CASSSNLGQGSYNEQFF.

CDR3 in amino acids: CASSRQGRLKETQYF. The CDR3 region has the DNA TGTGCCAGCAGTCGACAGGGGCGCTTAAAAGAGACCCAGTACTTC. This chain uses TRBV6-5 with TRBJ2-5; 8 nucleotides line up with TRBD1. The CDR3 covers 15 residues. After removal of 5 bases from V and 3 bases from J, the junction contained 8 bases not matched to a gene. Germline V CDR1 and CDR2: MNHEY, SVGAGI.

The chain has TRBV7-9 and TRBJ2-2, with 7 bases identical to TRBD2. CDR3 length: 15 residues. Germline trimming cut 1 base from V and 3 bases from J; bases unmatched to any gene: 2. Germline loops: CDR1 SEHNR, CDR2 FQNEAQ (reference sequence). CDR3 sequence: CASSLVAGDTGELFF. The CDR3 nucleotides are TGTGCCAGCAGCTTAGTTGCGGGAGACACCGGGGAGCTGTTTTTT.

V and J are TRBV9 and TRBJ2-4; possibly TRBD2 for D (5 bases). This CDR3 is built from 15 residues. Trimming took 4 bases from V and 1 from J, leaving 12 bases between them. The germline CDR1 and CDR2 sequences are SGDLS and YYNGEE. CDR3 nucleotides: TGTGCCAGCAGCAGTAGCGAGAGGGCCAAAAACATTCAGTACTTC. It is translated as CASSSSERAKNIQYF.

CDR3 bases: TGTGCCAGCAGTTGGACAGGGATGACTGGGGCCAACGTCCTGACTTTC. Protein: CASSWTGMTGANVLTF. The rearrangement uses TRBV6-5 and TRBJ2-6, with 8 bases matching TRBD1. This CDR3 region has 16 residues. CDR1 is MNHEY, CDR2 SVGAGI, per germline. V shed 4 bases, J shed 2 bases, and the junction held 4 bases outside the gene matches.

This clone turned up a few times. This chain joins TRBV19 and TRBJ1-5; D is undetermined. Trimming cost V 5 bases and J 5 bases, with 10 bases left between them. This CDR3 spans 13 amino acids. Germline V gene data show CDR1 as LNHDA and CDR2 as SQIVND (reference sequence). The CDR3 region is CASSLRLHQPQHF. The CDR3 DNA follows: TGTGCCAGTAGTCTCCGTCTCCATCAGCCCCAGCATTTT.

The V gene is TRBV6-1, the J gene TRBJ2-7, with 10 bases that match TRBD1. After removal of 5 bases from V and 3 bases from J, the junction contained 7 bases not matched to a gene. Germline V gene sequence: CDR1 MNHNS, CDR2 SASEGT. This CDR3 is built from 15 residues. The CDR3 bases are TGTGCCAGCAGTCGATCGGGACAGGGGATCTACGAGCAGTACTTC. Protein sequence: CASSRSGQGIYEQYF.

This chain links TRBV11-2 with TRBJ2-5; D unclear. The CDR3 is made up of 13 amino acids. Germline V gene sequence: CDR1 SGHAT, CDR2 FQNNGV. Trimming removed 4 bases at V and 5 bases at J, with 11 bases between. CDR3 loop: CASSSGPRETQYF. The CDR3 DNA is TGTGCCAGCAGCTCTGGGCCCCGGGAGACCCAGTACTTC.

V gene TRBV6-5 combines with J gene TRBJ2-3, with D perhaps matching TRBD2 (6 bases). This CDR3 is 16 amino acids long. Germline V gene sequence: CDR1 MNHEY, CDR2 SVGAGI. V shed 0 bases and J shed 4 bases, with 14 bases lying between them. This CDR3 reads CASSYSRGKGADTQYF. The CDR3 DNA reads TGTGCCAGCAGTTACTCACGGGGGAAAGGAGCAGATACGCAGTATTTT.

A few counts support this clone. CDR3 in amino acids: CASSFLSQDTDTQYF. For the CDR3, the DNA is TGTGCCAGCAGCTTCCTATCCCAAGACACAGATACGCAGTATTTT. This sequence joins TRBV7-9 and TRBJ2-3; D is unresolved. The V end was cut by 3 bases, the J end by 2 bases, with 12 bases between. Germline CDR1 SEHNR, CDR2 FQNEAQ (reference sequence). CDR3 size: 15 residues.

There are a few counts of this clone. The V and J genes are TRBV28 and TRBJ2-7, with TRBD2 matching 8 bases. V shed 8 bases and J 0 bases; nucleotides not matched to a gene: 6. The CDR3 is made up of 14 amino acids. CDR1 is MDHEN, CDR2 SYDVKM, per germline. CDR3 in DNA: TGTGCCAGCTCCACTAGCGGAAGCTCCTACGAGCAGTACTTC. Translation: CASSTSGSSYEQYF.

In its sample, this clone was seen a few times. This chain links TRBV19 with TRBJ2-1; D is possibly TRBD2 (5 bases). The V and J ends lost 6 bases and 4 bases respectively, with 10 bases between them. The CDR3 totals 13 residues. CDR1 is LNHDA and CDR2 is SQIVND in the germline V gene (reference sequence). Written as DNA, the CDR3 is TGTGCCAGTAGGTACGGAGGATACAATGAGCAGTTCTTC. It specifies CASRYGGYNEQFF.

In DNA, the CDR3 is TGTGCCAGCAGTTACAGGGGCGGGGGTCAAAACGAGCAGTACTTC. Its protein is CASSYRGGGQNEQYF. The chain carries TRBV6-6 and TRBJ2-7, with 7 bases matching TRBD2. CDR1 and CDR2 (germline): MNHNY, SVGAGI (reference sequence). With 2 bases clipped from V and 5 bases from J, the junction kept 9 bases outside the gene matches. CDR3 size: 15 residues.

There are a few counts of this clone. The chain combines TRBV18 with TRBJ2-1; a weak D match, TRBD2 (7 bases). The CDR3 runs to 16 residues. Trimming took 0 bases from V and 3 from J, leaving 12 bases between them. CDR1 and CDR2 from the germline V gene are KGHSH and LQKENI. The CDR3 nucleotides read TGTGCCAGCTCACCACCGGCGGGGGCGGTCTACAATGAGCAGTTCTTC. This translates into CASSPPAGAVYNEQFF.

The sample holds a few counts of this clone. The genes are TRBV7-8 and TRBJ2-2, with 11 bases that match TRBD2. V gave up 5 bases and J gave up 6 bases; unmatched junction bases: 5. Germline V gene data show CDR1 as SGHVS and CDR2 as FQNEAQ. The CDR3 covers 15 residues. CDR3 loop: CASSRLAGGPGELFF. CDR3 nucleotide sequence: TGTGCCAGCAGCCGGTTAGCGGGAGGGCCCGGGGAGCTGTTTTTT.

The chain has TRBV10-3 and TRBJ2-7, with D possibly matching TRBD1 (6 bases). V lost 1 base to trimming and J lost 5 bases, with 18 bases between them. CDR1 and CDR2 from the germline V gene are ENHRY and SYGVKD. This CDR3 has 16 residues. This chain's CDR3 is CAISEFLRDKKNEQYF. CDR3 coding DNA: TGTGCCATCAGTGAGTTTCTCCGGGACAAGAAAAACGAGCAGTACTTC.

This clone was seen a few times. The genes are TRBV4-2 and TRBJ2-1; 9 bases are shared with TRBD2. The trim removed 0 bases at V and 4 bases at J, leaving 4 bases unmatched. CDR1 and CDR2 from the germline V gene are LGHNA and YNFKEQ. This CDR3 region has 16 residues. CDR3 in DNA: TGTGCCAGCAGCCAAGATCTTGCGGGAGGGTACAATGAGCAGTTCTTC. Translation: CASSQDLAGGYNEQFF.